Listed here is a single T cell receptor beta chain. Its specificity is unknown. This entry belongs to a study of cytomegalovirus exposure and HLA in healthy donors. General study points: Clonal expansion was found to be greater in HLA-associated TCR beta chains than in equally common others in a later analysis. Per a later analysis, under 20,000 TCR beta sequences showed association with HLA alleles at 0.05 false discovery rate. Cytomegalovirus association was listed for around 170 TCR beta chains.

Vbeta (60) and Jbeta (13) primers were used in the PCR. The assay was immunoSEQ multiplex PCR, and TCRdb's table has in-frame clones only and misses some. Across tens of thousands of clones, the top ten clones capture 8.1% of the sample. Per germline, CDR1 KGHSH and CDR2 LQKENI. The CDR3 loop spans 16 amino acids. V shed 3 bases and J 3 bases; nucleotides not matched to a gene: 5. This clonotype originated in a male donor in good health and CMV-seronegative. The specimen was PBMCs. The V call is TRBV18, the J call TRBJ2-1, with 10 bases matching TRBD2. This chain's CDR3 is CASSPTGTSDYNEQFF. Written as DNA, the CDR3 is TGTGCCAGCTCACCTACCGGGACTAGCGACTACAATGAGCAGTTCTTC.